A single sample is the source of the 18 T cell receptor beta chains below, sequenced in a study of PD-L1 blockade in urothelial cancer. Some clones are missing from TCRdb's copy, which holds only in-frame ones; the method was immunoSEQ multiplex PCR. The table includes tens of thousands of clones, roughly 80% detected once. The input for sequencing was PBMCs, taken around atezolizumab (anti-PD-L1) treatment. Receptors were obtained from a man aged 45 to 65 with urothelial cancer.

This chain connects TRBV28 to TRBJ1-3; D remains unclear. V was shortened by 7 bases and J by 2 bases, with 12 bases between the two germline ends. The CDR3 consists of 14 residues. Germline V gene sequence: CDR1 MDHEN, CDR2 SYDVKM. CDR3 protein: CASKIGETGNTIYF. CDR3 sequence (DNA): TGTGCCAGCAAAATTGGAGAGACTGGAAACACCATATATTTT.

The chain employs TRBV6-1 and TRBJ2-2; weak D call: TRBD2 (5 bases). With 11 bases removed from V and 6 bases from J, the gap between germline ends came to 19 bases. The germline V gene encodes CDR1 MNHNS and CDR2 SASEGT. This CDR3 has 14 residues. CDR3 nucleotides: TGTGCCTTCTCGGTAACGGTCGGGGCCGGGGAGCTGTTTTTT. Translation: CAFSVTVGAGELFF.

The chain recombines TRBV7-9 with TRBJ1-4; 10 nucleotides agree with TRBD1. Looked up from germline, CDR1 is SEHNR and CDR2 is FQNEAQ (reference sequence). The trim removed 4 bases at V and 5 bases at J, leaving 1 base unmatched. This CDR3 is built from 14 residues. The CDR3 region is CASSSDRGNEKLFF. In nucleotides, the CDR3 is TGTGCCAGCAGCTCGGACAGGGGGAATGAAAAACTGTTTTTT.

The V gene is TRBV5-6, the J gene TRBJ1-3; D is unresolved. Trimming took 1 base from V and 2 from J, leaving 16 bases between them. Germline V gene data show CDR1 as SGHDT and CDR2 as YYEEEE. The CDR3 consists of 17 residues. CDR3 region: CASSLISRGVTGNTIYF. The DNA of the CDR3 is TGTGCCAGCAGCTTGATTTCTCGGGGTGTAACTGGAAACACCATATATTTT.

There are a few counts of this clone. The rearrangement uses TRBV6-4 and TRBJ2-1; D perhaps matches TRBD1 (5 bases). Germline CDR1 is MRHNA and CDR2 is SNTAGT. Trimming took 6 bases from V and 4 from J, leaving 10 bases between them. This CDR3 region has 13 residues. The CDR3 DNA reads TGTGCCAGCAGCCAGGGTTCATACAATGAGCAGTTCTTC. Protein: CASSQGSYNEQFF.

The V gene is TRBV6-6, the J gene TRBJ1-2; maybe TRBD1 (5 bases). From germline, CDR1 is MNHNY and CDR2 SVGAGI (reference sequence). The CDR3 has 14 amino acids. The V and J ends lost 2 bases and 4 bases respectively, with 11 bases between them. The CDR3 nucleotides are TGTGCCAGCAGTTACGGAGACAGCAGCTATGGCTACACCTTC. It specifies CASSYGDSSYGYTF.

V is TRBV11-2 and J is TRBJ1-1, with TRBD1 as a possible D gene (5 bases). Per germline, CDR1 SGHAT and CDR2 FQNNGV. The CDR3 sequence is 15 residues long. Trimming removed 1 base from V and 6 bases from J, with 15 bases in between. DNA for the CDR3: TGTGCCAGCAGCTTAGGGGCCGGGGGGAGCGCTGAAGCTTTCTTT. This encodes CASSLGAGGSAEAFF.

This chain uses TRBV5-1 with TRBJ1-1; D is undetermined. Trimming took 6 bases from V and 1 from J, leaving 7 bases between them. The CDR3 is 12 amino acids. Germline CDR1 is SGHRS and CDR2 is YFSETQ. The CDR3 here is CASMRENTEAFF. In nucleotides, the CDR3 is TGCGCCAGCATGAGGGAGAACACTGAAGCTTTCTTT.

The V gene is TRBV2, the J gene TRBJ1-1; D may be TRBD1 (6 bases). V lost 7 bases and J 3 bases, leaving 12 bases between the germline ends. The CDR3 loop spans 13 amino acids. Germline V gene sequence: CDR1 SNHLY, CDR2 FYNNEI. The CDR3 reads CASTWTDYTEAFF. DNA for the CDR3: TGTGCCAGCACTTGGACAGACTACACTGAAGCTTTCTTT.

The V gene is TRBV7-6, the J gene TRBJ2-3; 7 bases match TRBD1. The germline gives CDR1 SGHVS, CDR2 FNYEAQ. CDR3 length equals 15 residues. J lost 2 bases, V lost 7 bases, and 9 bases had no gene match. DNA of the CDR3: TGTGCCAGCACCCCCCTAGGACAGGCCACAGATACGCAGTATTTT. Translated: CASTPLGQATDTQYF. The variable domain in full, completed from reference TRBV7-6 and TRBJ2-3, reads GAGVSQSPRYKVTKRGQDVALRCDPISGHVSLYWYRQALGQGPEFLTYFNYEAQQDKSGLPNDRFSAERPEGSISTLTIQRTEQRDSAMYRCASTPLGQATDTQYFGPGTRLTVL.

V usage is TRBV18 and J usage is TRBJ2-1, with no clear D. The CDR3 is 14 amino acids. The V end was cut by 3 bases, the J end by 5 bases, with 11 bases between. Germline CDR1 KGHSH, CDR2 LQKENI. The CDR3 protein is CASSPLTRNNEQFF. The DNA for the CDR3 is TGTGCCAGCTCACCCTTGACGAGGAACAATGAGCAGTTCTTC.

In the case of this clone: The sample contains more than one DNA sequence encoding this CDR3. This chain links TRBV5-1 with TRBJ2-3; D uncertain. The CDR3 has 12 amino acids. V lost 5 bases and J lost 5, with 9 bases in between. Germline values: CDR1 SGHRS, CDR2 YFSETQ. This CDR3 is CASRPGGDTQYF. CDR3 DNA sequence: TGCGCCAGCAGGCCGGGTGGAGATACGCAGTATTTT.

This clone appeared a few times. The chain uses TRBV19 and TRBJ2-3, with D tentatively TRBD2 (6 bases). CDR3 size: 14 residues. Trimming removed 4 bases from V and 3 bases from J, with 11 bases in between. The germline gives CDR1 LNHDA, CDR2 SQIVND (reference sequence). CDR3: CASSRGGETDTQYF. DNA of the CDR3: TGTGCCAGTAGTAGGGGCGGGGAGACAGATACGCAGTATTTT.

The chain links TRBV2 to TRBJ1-5; possible D gene TRBD1, 6 bases. Germline CDR1 SNHLY, CDR2 FYNNEI. The CDR3 extends over 13 amino acids. The V gene lost 4 bases and the J gene lost 7 bases, with 11 bases spanning the gap. CDR3 amino acids: CASSAQGRQPQHF. The CDR3 bases are TGTGCCAGCAGTGCACAGGGCAGACAGCCCCAGCATTTT.

The chain links TRBV7-3 to TRBJ2-2; possible D gene TRBD2, 5 bases. This CDR3 is 18 amino acids long. The V end was cut by 1 base, the J end by 6 bases, with 21 bases between. Germline CDR1 and CDR2: SGHTA and FQGTGA. CDR3 loop: CASSLRYGGSQVPGELFF. In DNA form, the CDR3 reads TGTGCCAGCAGCTTAAGATACGGAGGCTCCCAGGTCCCCGGGGAGCTGTTTTTT. The whole variable domain, remainder taken from reference TRBV7-3 and TRBJ2-2, is GAGVSQTPSNKVTEKGKYVELRCDPISGHTALYWYRQSLGQGPEFLIYFQGTGAADDSGLPNDRFFAVRPEGSVSTLKIQRTERGDSAVYLCASSLRYGGSQVPGELFFGEGSRLTVL.

The chain uses TRBV21-1 and TRBJ2-2; the table's D call, TRBD2, was not checked against the DNA. TRBV21-1 has pseudogene status. This CDR3 spans 18 amino acids. In nucleotides, the CDR3 is TGTGCCAGCAGCAAAGAATTAGCGGGAGGATGGCGGGCCGGGGAGCTGTTTTTT. Translated: CASSKELAGGWRAGELFF.

The gene calls are TRBV7-9 and TRBJ2-7, with 8 bases identical to TRBD2. This CDR3 has 15 residues. The ends lost 5 bases at V and 9 bases at J; junction bases unmatched: 15. CDR1 is SEHNR, CDR2 FQNEAQ, per germline (reference sequence). The CDR3 DNA sequence: TGTGCCAGCAGCCATCAGACTAGCGCTGAAACTTGGCAGTACTTC. This translates into CASSHQTSAETWQYF.

This clone came up a few times. The chain employs TRBV10-3 and TRBJ1-1; D is unclear. CDR3 length: 14 amino acids. The germline V gene encodes CDR1 ENHRY and CDR2 SYGVKD. V was trimmed by 6 bases and J by 0 bases, leaving 11 bases between them. CDR3 DNA sequence: TGTGCCATCAGACTTGCCATCATGAACACTGAAGCTTTCTTT. Amino acids: CAIRLAIMNTEAFF.